This note documents a single TCR beta chain sequence. Antigen: not known. It was with 60 Vbeta and 13 Jbeta primers that the PCR ran. Original processing methods: An analysis that came later counted roughly 80 million unique TCR beta chains, approximately 9.9 million shared. Clones were read by immunoSEQ multiplex PCR, and TCRdb kept only the in-frame ones, dropping some. Clone size and the V and J calls come from that table; the DNA yielded D and trimming. This table holds roughly 120,000 clones, 8% to 10% found once. The data originate from a study of cytomegalovirus exposure and HLA in healthy donors. Study findings and constraints: Rarity held for most TCR sequences, but there were some public TCRs that occurred in many donors.

The CDR3 is 15 residues long. Germline V lookup: CDR1 SGHTA, CDR2 FQGNSA. V was clipped by 7 bases and J by 4 bases; unmatched bases: 12. The sample comprised PBMCs. The origin of this receptor is a man aged 30 to 39 in good health and CMV-seronegative. The rearrangement links TRBV7-2 to TRBJ1-1, with 7 bases aligning to TRBD1. CDR3 amino acids: CASNPDRREVTEAFF. The CDR3 bases are TGTGCCAGCAACCCGGACAGGAGGGAGGTCACTGAAGCTTTCTTT.